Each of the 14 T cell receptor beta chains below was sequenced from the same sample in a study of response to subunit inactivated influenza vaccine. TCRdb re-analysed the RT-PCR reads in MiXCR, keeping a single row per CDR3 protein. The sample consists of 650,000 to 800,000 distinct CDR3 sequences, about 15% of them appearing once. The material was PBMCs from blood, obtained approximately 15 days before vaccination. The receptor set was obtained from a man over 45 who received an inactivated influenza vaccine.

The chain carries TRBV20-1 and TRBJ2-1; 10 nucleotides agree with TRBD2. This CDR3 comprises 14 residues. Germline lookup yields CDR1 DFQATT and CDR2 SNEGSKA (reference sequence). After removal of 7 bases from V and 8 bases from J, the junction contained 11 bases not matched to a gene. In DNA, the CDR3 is TGCAGTGGACAGGGAAGCGGGAGGGCTCATGAGCAGTTCTTC. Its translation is CSGQGSGRAHEQFF.

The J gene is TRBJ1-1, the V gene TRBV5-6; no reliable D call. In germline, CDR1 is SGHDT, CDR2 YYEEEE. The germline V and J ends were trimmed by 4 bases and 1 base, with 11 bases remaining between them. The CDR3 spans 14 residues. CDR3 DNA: TGTGCCAGCAGCCCAGGAATTCGGAACACTGAAGCTTTCTTT. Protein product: CASSPGIRNTEAFF.

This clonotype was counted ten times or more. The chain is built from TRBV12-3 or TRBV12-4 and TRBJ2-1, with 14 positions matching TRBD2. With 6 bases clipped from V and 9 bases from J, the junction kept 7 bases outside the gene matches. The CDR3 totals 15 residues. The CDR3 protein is CASSPGLAGESEQFF. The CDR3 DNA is TGTGCCAGCAGCCCGGGACTAGCGGGAGAGAGTGAGCAGTTCTTC.

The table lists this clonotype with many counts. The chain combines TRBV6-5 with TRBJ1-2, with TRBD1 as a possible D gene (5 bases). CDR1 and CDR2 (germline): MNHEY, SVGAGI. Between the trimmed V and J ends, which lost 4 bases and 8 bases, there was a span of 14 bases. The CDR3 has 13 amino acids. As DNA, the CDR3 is TGTGCCAGCAGTTTACCCGGGACTGAAGGCTACACCTTC. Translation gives CASSLPGTEGYTF.

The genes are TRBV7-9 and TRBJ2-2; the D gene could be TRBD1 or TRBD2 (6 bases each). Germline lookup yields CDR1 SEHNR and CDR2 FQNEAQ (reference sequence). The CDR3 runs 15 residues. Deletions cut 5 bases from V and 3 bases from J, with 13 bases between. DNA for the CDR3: TGTGCCAGCAGCGTGACGGGGGCGCACACCGGGGAGCTGTTTTTT. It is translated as CASSVTGAHTGELFF.

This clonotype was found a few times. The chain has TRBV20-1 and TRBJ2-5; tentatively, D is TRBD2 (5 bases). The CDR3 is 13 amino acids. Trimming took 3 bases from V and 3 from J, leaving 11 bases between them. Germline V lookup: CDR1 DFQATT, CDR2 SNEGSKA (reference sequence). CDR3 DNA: TGCAGTGCTAGGGCTAGCAACAAAGAGACCCAGTACTTC. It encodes CSARASNKETQYF.

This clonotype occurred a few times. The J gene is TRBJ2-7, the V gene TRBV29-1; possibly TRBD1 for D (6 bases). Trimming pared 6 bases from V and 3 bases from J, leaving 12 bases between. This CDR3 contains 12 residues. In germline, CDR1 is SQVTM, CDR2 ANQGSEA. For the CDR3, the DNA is TGCAGCGTGCGGGCAGGGGTCTACGAGCAGTACTTC. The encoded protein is CSVRAGVYEQYF.

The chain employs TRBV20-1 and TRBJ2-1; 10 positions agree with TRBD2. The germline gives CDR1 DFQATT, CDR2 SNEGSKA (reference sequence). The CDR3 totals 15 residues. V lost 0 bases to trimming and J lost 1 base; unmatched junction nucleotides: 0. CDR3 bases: TGCAGTGCTAGAGAAGCGGGAGGGTCCTACAATGAGCAGTTCTTC. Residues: CSAREAGGSYNEQFF.

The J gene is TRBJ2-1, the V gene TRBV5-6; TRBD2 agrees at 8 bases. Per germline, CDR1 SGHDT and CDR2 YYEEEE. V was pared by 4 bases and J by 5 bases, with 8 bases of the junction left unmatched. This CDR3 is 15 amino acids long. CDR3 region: CASSPGLGYNNEQFF. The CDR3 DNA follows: TGTGCCAGCAGCCCGGGACTAGGGTACAACAATGAGCAGTTCTTC.

The CDR3 DNA sequence: TGTGCCAGCAGCAAGACTAGCGAGCACTACAATGAGCAGTTCTTC. The encoded protein is CASSKTSEHYNEQFF. V usage is TRBV6-2 or TRBV6-3 and J usage is TRBJ2-1; TRBD2 agrees at 8 bases. Germline V CDR1 and CDR2: MNHEY, SVGEGT. This CDR3 has 15 amino acids. The trim removed 6 bases at V and 3 bases at J, leaving 7 bases unmatched.

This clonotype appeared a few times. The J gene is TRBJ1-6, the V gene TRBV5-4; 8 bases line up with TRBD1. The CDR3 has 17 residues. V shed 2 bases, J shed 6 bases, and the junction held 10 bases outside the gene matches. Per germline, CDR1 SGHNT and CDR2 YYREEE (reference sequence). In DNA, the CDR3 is TGTGCCAGCAGCTTTTTCTCCGGAGGACAGGGTAATTCACCCCTCCACTTT. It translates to CASSFFSGGQGNSPLHF.

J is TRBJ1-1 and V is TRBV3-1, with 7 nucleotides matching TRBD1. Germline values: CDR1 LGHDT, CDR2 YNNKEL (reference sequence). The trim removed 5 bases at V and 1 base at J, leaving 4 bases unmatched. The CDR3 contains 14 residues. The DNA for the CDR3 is TGTGCCAGCAGCTGGGACAGTCCGAACACTGAAGCTTTCTTT. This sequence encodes CASSWDSPNTEAFF. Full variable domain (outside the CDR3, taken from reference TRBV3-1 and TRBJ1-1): DTAVSQTPKYLVTQMGNDKSIKCEQNLGHDTMYWYKQDSKKFLKIMFSYNNKELIINETVPNRFSPKSPDKAHLNLHINSLELGDSAVYFCASSWDSPNTEAFFGQGTRLTVV.

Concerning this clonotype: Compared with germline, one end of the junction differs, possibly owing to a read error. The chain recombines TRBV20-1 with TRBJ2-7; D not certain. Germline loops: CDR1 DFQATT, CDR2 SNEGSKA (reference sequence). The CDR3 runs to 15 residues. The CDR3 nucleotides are TGCAGTGCGAGAGCAGACGGATCAAGCTCCTACGAGCAGTACTTC. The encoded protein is CSARADGSSSYEQYF.

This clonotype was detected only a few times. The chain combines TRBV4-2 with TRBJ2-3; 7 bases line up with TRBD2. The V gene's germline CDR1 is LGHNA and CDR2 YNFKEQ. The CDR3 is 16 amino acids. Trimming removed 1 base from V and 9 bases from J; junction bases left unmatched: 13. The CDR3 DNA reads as TGTGCCAGCAGCCAAGGGGCTGGGACTACCCTGAACACGCAGTATTTT. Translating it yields CASSQGAGTTLNTQYF.